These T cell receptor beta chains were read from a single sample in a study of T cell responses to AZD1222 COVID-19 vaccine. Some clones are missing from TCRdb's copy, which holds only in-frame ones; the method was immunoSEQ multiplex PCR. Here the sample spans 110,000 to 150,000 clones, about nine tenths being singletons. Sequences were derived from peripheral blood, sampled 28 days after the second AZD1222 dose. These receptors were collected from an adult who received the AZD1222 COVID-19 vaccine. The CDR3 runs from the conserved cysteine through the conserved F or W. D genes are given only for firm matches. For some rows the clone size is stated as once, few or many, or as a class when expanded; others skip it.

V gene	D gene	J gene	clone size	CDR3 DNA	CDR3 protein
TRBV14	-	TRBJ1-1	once	TGTGCCAGCAGCCGTGCGGGGAGGACTGAAGCTTTCTTT	CASSRAGRTEAFF
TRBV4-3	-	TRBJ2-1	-	TGCGCCAGCAGCCAGGGGGCCGGCGGGGGTAATGAGCAGTTCTTC	CASSQGAGGGNEQFF
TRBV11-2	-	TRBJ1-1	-	TGTGCCAGCAGCTTAGAAAGGAACACTGAAGCTTTCTTT	CASSLERNTEAFF
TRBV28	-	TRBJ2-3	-	TGTGCCAGCAGTTTATATGGACAGAACACAGATACGCAGTATTTT	CASSLYGQNTDTQYF
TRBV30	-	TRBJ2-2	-	TGTGCCTGGAGTGTATCCCTGAACACCGGGGAGCTGTTTTTT	CAWSVSLNTGELFF
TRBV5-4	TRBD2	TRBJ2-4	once	TGTGCCAGCAGCTTGGGGACTAGTCGAACCAAAAACATTCAGTACTTC	CASSLGTSRTKNIQYF
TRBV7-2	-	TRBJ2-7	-	TGTGCCAGCAGCTTCGGGAGCTCCTACGAGCAGTACTTC	CASSFGSSYEQYF
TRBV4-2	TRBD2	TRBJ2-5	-	TGTGCCAGCAGCCAAGCGGGAGGGCCTCCAGAGACCCAGTACTTC	CASSQAGGPPETQYF
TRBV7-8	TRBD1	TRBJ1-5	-	TGTGCCAGCAGCCCCGGGACAGGAGTGGATCAGCCCCAGCATTTT	CASSPGTGVDQPQHF
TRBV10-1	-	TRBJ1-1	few	TGCGCCAGCAAGGGCGAGAACACTGAAGCTTTCTTT	CASKGENTEAFF
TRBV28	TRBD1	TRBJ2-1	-	TGTGCCAGCAGTTTGCCCCGGGGCAGGGGGAATGACAATGAGCAGTTCTTC	CASSLPRGRGNDNEQFF
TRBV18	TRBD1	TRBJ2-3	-	TGTGCCAGCTCAGTCAGCCCCGGGACAGGGGGAATGGATACGCAGTATTTT	CASSVSPGTGGMDTQYF
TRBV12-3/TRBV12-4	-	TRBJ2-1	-	TGTGCCAGCACCCCTGGAACGGAGCAGTTCTTC	CASTPGTEQFF
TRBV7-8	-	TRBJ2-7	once	TGTGCCAGCAGTTCGCCCGGGGGCTACGAGCAGTACTTC	CASSSPGGYEQYF
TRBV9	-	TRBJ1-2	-	TGTGCCAGCAGCGTAACCCTCGACACAACCTATGGCTACACCTTC	CASSVTLDTTYGYTF
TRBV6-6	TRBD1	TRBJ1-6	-	TGTGCCAGCAGACGGGACAGGGGTGATAATTCACCCCTCCACTTT	CASRRDRGDNSPLHF
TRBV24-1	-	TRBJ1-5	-	TGTGCCACCAGTGCATCGGGGTGGGACAGCAATCAGCCCCAGCATTTT	CATSASGWDSNQPQHF
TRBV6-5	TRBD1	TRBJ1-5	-	TGTGCCAGCAGTTACTTAGGACAGGGGTTGCAGGCCCAGCATTTT	CASSYLGQGLQAQHF
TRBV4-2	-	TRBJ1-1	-	TGTGCCAGCAGCCAAGAAGCCAGGATGAACACTGAAGCTTTCTTT	CASSQEARMNTEAFF
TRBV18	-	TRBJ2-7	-	TGTGCCAGCTCACCTCCGGCCCCTGAGGGGTCCTACGAGCAGTACTTC	CASSPPAPEGSYEQYF
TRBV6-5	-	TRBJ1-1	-	TGTGCCAGCAGTTCAACACGGAGGGCTGAAGCTTTCTTT	CASSSTRRAEAFF
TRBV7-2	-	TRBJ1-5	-	TGTGCCAGCAGCTTAGCGTCCAGTCAGCCCCAGCATTTT	CASSLASSQPQHF
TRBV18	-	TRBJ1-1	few	TGTGCCAGCTCACCAGGATCGAACACTGAAGCTTTCTTT	CASSPGSNTEAFF
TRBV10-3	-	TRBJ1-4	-	TGTGCCATCAGCTCCGCTGGAACGGAAAAACTGTTTTTT	CAISSAGTEKLFF
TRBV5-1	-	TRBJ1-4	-	TGCGCCAGCAGCTTGCTGGCAACTAATGAAAAACTGTTTTTT	CASSLLATNEKLFF
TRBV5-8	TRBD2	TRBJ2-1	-	TGTGCCAGCACCGACAGGACTAGCGGGAGTCTCTATGAGCAGTTCTTC	CASTDRTSGSLYEQFF
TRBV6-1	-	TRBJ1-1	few	TGTGCCAGCAGTGAAGACCCGGGATTGAACACTGAAGCTTTCTTT	CASSEDPGLNTEAFF
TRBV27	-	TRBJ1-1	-	TGTGCCAGCAGTTTATTCGTGGGGGGACGGTCGAACACTGAAGCTTTCTTT	CASSLFVGGRSNTEAFF
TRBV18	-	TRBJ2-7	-	TGTGCCAGCTCAGCCCGACACCCCTCCTACGAGCAGTACTTC	CASSARHPSYEQYF
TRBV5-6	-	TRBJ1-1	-	TGTGCCAGCAGCCAGAGGTCGACCCAAGCTTTCTTT	CASSQRSTQAFF
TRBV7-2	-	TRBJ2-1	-	TGTGCCAGCAGCCGCCAGAGCGGTACAGTTCTTCACAATGAGCAGTTCTTC	CASSRQSGTVLHNEQFF
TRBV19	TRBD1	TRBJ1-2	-	TGTGCCAGTAGCCCTTTCCCGGGACAGGGCAACTATGGCTACACCTTC	CASSPFPGQGNYGYTF
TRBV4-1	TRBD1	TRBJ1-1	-	TGCGCCAGCAGCCGCGGACAGGGCGACACTGAAGCTTTCTTT	CASSRGQGDTEAFF
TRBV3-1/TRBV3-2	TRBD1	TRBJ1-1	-	TGTGCCAGCAGCGACTACAGGGGGCGAGGGGACACTGAAGCTTTCTTT	CASSDYRGRGDTEAFF
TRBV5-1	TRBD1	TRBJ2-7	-	TGCGCCAGCAGCCAGACAGGGGTAGACAACGAGCAGTACTTC	CASSQTGVDNEQYF
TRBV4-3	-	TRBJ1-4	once	TGCGCCAGCAGCCAAGGCTTGGGGCGGAATGAAAAACTGTTTTTT	CASSQGLGRNEKLFF
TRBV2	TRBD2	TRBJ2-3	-	TGTGCCGGGCAGCGGGATTTCACAGATACGCAGTATTTT	CAGQRDFTDTQYF
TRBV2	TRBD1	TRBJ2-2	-	TGTGCCAGCAGCGGAGGGACAGGCGAGGTCGGGGAGCTGTTTTTT	CASSGGTGEVGELFF
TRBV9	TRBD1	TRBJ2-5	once	TGTGCCAGCAGCGACGGACAGGGGCCCGAGGAGACCCAGTACTTC	CASSDGQGPEETQYF
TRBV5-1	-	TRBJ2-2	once	TGCGCCAGCAGCGGCCAGGGCGCCGGGGAGCTGTTTTTT	CASSGQGAGELFF
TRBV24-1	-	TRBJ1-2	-	TGTGCCACCAGTGCCGGGAAAGGAGGCTACACCTTC	CATSAGKGGYTF
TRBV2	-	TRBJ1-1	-	TGTGCCAGCAGCCGATGGGTCGGCGAAGCTTTCTTT	CASSRWVGEAFF
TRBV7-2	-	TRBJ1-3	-	TGTGCCAGCAGCTTAGAGTCGGGGACAGGAAACACCATATATTTT	CASSLESGTGNTIYF
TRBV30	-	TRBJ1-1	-	TGTGCCTGGAGTGTACGCTCGGGGAACACTGAAGCTTTCTTT	CAWSVRSGNTEAFF
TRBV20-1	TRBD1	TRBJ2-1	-	TGCAGTGCTGCAGGGGGCAATGAGCAGTTCTTC	CSAAGGNEQFF
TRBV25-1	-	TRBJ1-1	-	TGTGCCAGCAGTGTTGGGGAATTTCTGGCTTTCTTT	CASSVGEFLAFF
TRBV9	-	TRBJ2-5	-	TGTGCCAGCAGCGGCGGGTACCAAGAGACCCAGTACTTC	CASSGGYQETQYF
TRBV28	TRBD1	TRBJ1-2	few	TGTGCCAGCACCCCCCGAGGGGGCAGCGGCTACACCTTC	CASTPRGGSGYTF
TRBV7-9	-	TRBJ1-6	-	TGTGCCAGCAGCTTCTTATATTGGTCACCCCTCCACTTT	CASSFLYWSPLHF
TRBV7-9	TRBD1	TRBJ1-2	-	TGTGCCAGCACCACAGGGGTGAGCTATGGCTACACCTTC	CASTTGVSYGYTF
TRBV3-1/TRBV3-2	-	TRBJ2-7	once	TGTGCCAGCAGCCAAGCGGGACAAATGAGCTCCTACGAGCAGTACTTC	CASSQAGQMSSYEQYF
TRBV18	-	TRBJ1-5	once	TGTGCCAGCTCACCACGGGGGGTGGGCAATCAGCCCCAGCATTTT	CASSPRGVGNQPQHF